A selection of T cell receptor beta chains follows, all from one sample in a study of shared T cell receptors in the human thymus. This table comes from immunoSEQ multiplex PCR, and its TCRdb copy is limited to in-frame clones, with some not included. Found here are just under 550,000 clones, 78% of them singletons; the top ten hold roughly 0.013%. A further study also used this sample, focusing on human thymus T cells.

Sequenced material: thymocytes. These receptors were obtained from a boy in the first two years of life with a congenital heart defect. Each CDR3 is given without its conserved first and last residue. Fields, in order: J gene, V gene, CDR3 protein.

J gene: TRBJ2-5; V gene: TRBV29-1; CDR3 protein: SALAGTGQETQY
J gene: TRBJ2-2; V gene: TRBV6-6; CDR3 protein: ASSPGPPREDGELF
J gene: TRBJ2-1; V gene: TRBV5-1; CDR3 protein: ASSVQGIQQF
J gene: TRBJ2-1; V gene: TRBV6-6; CDR3 protein: ASRTSGDLSYNEQF
J gene: TRBJ2-1; V gene: TRBV7-9; CDR3 protein: ASSFSTDYSYNEQF
J gene: TRBJ2-3; V gene: TRBV11-3; CDR3 protein: ASSPEMADTQY
J gene: TRBJ1-3; V gene: TRBV29-1; CDR3 protein: SATDSAGNTIY
J gene: TRBJ2-3; V gene: TRBV12-5; CDR3 protein: ASGHTSGSTDTQY
J gene: TRBJ2-5; V gene: TRBV29-1; CDR3 protein: SVEEDRGLRNQETQY
J gene: TRBJ2-7; V gene: TRBV18; CDR3 protein: ASSPLAGDSYEQY
J gene: TRBJ2-2; V gene: TRBV11-3; CDR3 protein: ASSSRTGELF
J gene: TRBJ2-5; V gene: TRBV6-5; CDR3 protein: ASSYSGTGQQETQY
J gene: TRBJ2-3; V gene: TRBV23-1; CDR3 protein: ASSQVRDGGKGSDTQY
J gene: TRBJ2-5; V gene: TRBV5-1; CDR3 protein: ASSPETGTETQY
J gene: TRBJ2-1; V gene: TRBV4-2; CDR3 protein: ASSQEPRTSGEQF
J gene: TRBJ1-5; V gene: TRBV7-9; CDR3 protein: ASSLGANQPQH
J gene: TRBJ2-5; V gene: TRBV5-1; CDR3 protein: ASSWEDRMLETQY
J gene: TRBJ2-7; V gene: TRBV28; CDR3 protein: ASSLQSGHKNYEQY
J gene: TRBJ1-2; V gene: TRBV5-4; CDR3 protein: ASSLAPRGRDGYT
J gene: TRBJ2-1; V gene: TRBV27; CDR3 protein: ASSLSRPGRLAYNEQF
J gene: TRBJ1-2; V gene: TRBV5-4; CDR3 protein: ASSVDRGPHYGYT
J gene: TRBJ2-5; V gene: TRBV2; CDR3 protein: ASSGLAQETQY
J gene: TRBJ2-5; V gene: TRBV5-1; CDR3 protein: ASSPGTSGIISQETQY
J gene: TRBJ2-1; V gene: TRBV27; CDR3 protein: ASRKREGSVNEQF
J gene: TRBJ1-2; V gene: TRBV7-4; CDR3 protein: ASSLYKGGPYGYT
J gene: TRBJ2-7; V gene: TRBV15; CDR3 protein: ATSRDEVEREQY
J gene: TRBJ2-7; V gene: TRBV28; CDR3 protein: ASSFPRGHEQY